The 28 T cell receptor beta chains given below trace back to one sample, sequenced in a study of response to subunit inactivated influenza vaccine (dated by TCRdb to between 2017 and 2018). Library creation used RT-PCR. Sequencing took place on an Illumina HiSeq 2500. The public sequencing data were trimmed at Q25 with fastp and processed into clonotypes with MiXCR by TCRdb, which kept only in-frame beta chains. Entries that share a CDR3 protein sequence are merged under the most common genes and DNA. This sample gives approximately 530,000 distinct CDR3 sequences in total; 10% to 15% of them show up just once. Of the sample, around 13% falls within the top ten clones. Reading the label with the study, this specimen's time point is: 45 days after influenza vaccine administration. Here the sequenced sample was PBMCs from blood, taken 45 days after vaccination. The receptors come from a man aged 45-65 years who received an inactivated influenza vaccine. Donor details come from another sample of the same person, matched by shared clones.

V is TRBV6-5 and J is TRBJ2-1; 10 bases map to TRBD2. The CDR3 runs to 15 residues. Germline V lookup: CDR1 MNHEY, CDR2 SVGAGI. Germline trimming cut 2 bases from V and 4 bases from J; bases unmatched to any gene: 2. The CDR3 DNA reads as TGTGCCAGCAGTTACACTAGCGGGGATTACAATGAGCAGTTCTTC. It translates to CASSYTSGDYNEQFF.

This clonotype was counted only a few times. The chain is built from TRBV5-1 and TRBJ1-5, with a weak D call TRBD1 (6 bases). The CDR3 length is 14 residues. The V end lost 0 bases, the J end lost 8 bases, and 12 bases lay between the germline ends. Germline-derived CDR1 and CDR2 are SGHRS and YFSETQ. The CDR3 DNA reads TGCGCCAGCAGCTTGGCGGCAGGGGATAAGCCCCAGCATTTT. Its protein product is CASSLAAGDKPQHF.

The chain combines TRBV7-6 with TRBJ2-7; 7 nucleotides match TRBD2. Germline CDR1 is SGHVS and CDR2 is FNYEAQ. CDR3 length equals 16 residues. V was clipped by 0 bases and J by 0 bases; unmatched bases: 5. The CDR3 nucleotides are TGTGCCAGCAGCTTAGCTGGCGGGAGCAGCTCCTACGAGCAGTACTTC. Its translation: CASSLAGGSSSYEQYF.

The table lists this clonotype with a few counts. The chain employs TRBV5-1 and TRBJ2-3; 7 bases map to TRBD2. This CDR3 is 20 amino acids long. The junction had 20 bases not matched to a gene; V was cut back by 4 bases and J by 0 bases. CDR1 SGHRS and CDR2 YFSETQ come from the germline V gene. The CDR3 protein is CASSPDRSRKRGLSTDTQYF. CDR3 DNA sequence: TGCGCCAGCAGCCCGGATCGGTCCCGAAAGCGGGGACTTAGCACAGATACGCAGTATTTT.

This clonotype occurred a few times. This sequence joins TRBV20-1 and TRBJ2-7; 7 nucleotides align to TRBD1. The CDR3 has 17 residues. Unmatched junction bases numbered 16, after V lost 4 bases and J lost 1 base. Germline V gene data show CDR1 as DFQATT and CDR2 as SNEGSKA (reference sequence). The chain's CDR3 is CSATMTGTTSVSYEQYF. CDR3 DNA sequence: TGCAGTGCTACGATGACAGGGACGACCTCTGTATCCTACGAGCAGTACTTC.

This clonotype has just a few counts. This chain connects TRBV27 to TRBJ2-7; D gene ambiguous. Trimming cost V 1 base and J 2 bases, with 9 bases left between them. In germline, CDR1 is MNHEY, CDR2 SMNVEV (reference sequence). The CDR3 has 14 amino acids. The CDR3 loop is CASSLYSGTYEQYF. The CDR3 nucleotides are TGTGCCAGCAGTTTATACAGTGGGACCTACGAGCAGTACTTC.

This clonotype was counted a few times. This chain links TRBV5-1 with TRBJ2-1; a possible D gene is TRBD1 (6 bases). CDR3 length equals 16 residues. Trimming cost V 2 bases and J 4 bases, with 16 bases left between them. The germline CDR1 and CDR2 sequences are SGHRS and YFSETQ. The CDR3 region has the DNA TGCGCCAGCAGCTTTGCCGGTAACACAGGGTACAATGAGCAGTTCTTC. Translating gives CASSFAGNTGYNEQFF.

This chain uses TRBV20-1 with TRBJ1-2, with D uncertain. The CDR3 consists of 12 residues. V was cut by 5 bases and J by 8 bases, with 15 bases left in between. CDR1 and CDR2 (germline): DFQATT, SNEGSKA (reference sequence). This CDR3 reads CSAAARSSGYTF. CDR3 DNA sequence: TGCAGTGCTGCAGCAAGGAGCTCGGGCTACACCTTC.

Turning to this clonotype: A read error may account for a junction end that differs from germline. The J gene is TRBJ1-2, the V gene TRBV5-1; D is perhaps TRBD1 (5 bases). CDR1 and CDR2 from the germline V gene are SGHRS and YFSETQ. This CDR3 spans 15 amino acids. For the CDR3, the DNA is TGCGCCAGCAGCAACCGGGACGGCGCTAACTATGGCTACTCCTTC. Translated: CASSNRDGANYGYSF. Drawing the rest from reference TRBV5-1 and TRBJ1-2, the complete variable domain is KAGVTQTPRYLIKTRGQQVTLSCSPISGHRSVSWYQQTPGQGLQFLFEYFSETQRNKGNFPGRFSGRQFSNSRSEMNVSTLELGDSALYLCASSNRDGANYGYSFGSGTRLTVV.

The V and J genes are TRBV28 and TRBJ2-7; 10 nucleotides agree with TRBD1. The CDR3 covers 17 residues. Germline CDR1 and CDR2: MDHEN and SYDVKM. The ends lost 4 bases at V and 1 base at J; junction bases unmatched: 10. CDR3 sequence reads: CASSSPFGTGVSYEQYF. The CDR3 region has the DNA TGTGCCAGCAGTTCCCCGTTTGGGACAGGGGTTTCCTACGAGCAGTACTTC.

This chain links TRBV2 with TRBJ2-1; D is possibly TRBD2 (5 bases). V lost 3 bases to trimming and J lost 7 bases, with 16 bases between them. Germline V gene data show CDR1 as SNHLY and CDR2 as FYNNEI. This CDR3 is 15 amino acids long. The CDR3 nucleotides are TGTGCCAGCAGTGATAGGGCTACTCGGGAAAATGAGCAGTTCTTC. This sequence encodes CASSDRATRENEQFF.

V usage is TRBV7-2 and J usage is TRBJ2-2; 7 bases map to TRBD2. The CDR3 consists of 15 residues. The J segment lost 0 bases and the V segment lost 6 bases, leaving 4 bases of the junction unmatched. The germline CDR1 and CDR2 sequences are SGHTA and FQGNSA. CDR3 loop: CASRRTSANTGELFF. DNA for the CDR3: TGTGCCAGCAGGAGGACTAGTGCGAACACCGGGGAGCTGTTTTTT.

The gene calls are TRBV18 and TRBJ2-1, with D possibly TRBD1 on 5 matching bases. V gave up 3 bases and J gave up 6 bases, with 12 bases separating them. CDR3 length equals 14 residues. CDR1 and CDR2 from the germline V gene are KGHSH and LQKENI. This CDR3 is CASSPPQGPNEQFF. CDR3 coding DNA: TGTGCCAGCTCACCGCCCCAGGGTCCCAATGAGCAGTTCTTC.

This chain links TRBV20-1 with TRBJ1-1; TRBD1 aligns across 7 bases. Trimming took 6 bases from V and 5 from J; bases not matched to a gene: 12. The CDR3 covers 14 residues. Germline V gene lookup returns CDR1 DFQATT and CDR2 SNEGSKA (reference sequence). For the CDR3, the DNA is TGCAGTGCGGAAGAAGAGGGGGCGCAAACTGAAGCTTTCTTT. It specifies CSAEEEGAQTEAFF.

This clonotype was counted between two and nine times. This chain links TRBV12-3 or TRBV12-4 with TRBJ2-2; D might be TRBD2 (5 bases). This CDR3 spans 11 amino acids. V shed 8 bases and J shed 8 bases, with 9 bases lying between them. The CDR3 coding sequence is TGTGCCAGCTTGAGGAGGGGGGAGCTGTTTTTT. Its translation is CASLRRGELFF.

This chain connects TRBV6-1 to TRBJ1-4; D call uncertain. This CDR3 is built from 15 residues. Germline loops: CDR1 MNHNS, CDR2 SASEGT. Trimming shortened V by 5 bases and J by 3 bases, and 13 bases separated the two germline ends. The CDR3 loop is CASSPRRAPNEKLFF. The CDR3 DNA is TGTGCCAGCAGTCCGAGACGGGCCCCTAATGAAAAACTGTTTTTT.

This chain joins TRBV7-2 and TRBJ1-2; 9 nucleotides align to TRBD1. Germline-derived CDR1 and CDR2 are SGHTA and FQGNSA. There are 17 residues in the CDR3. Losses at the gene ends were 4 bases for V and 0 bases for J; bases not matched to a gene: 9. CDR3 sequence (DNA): TGTGCCAGCAGCTCGCCCAGGGGACAGGGCGCTAACTATGGCTACACCTTC. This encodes CASSSPRGQGANYGYTF.

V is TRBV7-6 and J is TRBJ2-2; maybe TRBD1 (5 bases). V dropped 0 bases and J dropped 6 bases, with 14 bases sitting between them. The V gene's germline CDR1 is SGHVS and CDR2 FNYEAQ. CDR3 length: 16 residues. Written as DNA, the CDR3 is TGTGCCAGCAGCTTAGCGTCCGGACATCGATCCGGGGAGCTGTTTTTT. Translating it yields CASSLASGHRSGELFF.

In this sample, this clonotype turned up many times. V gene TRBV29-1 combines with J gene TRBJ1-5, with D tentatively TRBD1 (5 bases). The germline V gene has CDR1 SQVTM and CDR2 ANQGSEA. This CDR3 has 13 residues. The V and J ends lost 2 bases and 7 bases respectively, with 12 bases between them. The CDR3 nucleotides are TGCAGCGTTGAAATACAGGCTGGGCAGCCCCAGCATTTT. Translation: CSVEIQAGQPQHF.

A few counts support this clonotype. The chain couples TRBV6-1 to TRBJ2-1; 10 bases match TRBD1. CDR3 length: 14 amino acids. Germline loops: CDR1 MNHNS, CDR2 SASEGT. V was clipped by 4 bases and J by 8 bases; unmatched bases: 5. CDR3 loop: CASSGRGTGDEQFF. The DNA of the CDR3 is TGTGCCAGCAGTGGGCGGGGGACAGGGGATGAGCAGTTCTTC.

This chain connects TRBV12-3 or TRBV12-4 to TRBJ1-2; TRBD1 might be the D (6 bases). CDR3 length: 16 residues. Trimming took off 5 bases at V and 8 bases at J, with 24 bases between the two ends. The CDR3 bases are TGTGCCAGCAGTCCCTCGGGGGGGCGGAGGTCAAGCGGCTACACCTTC. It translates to CASSPSGGRRSSGYTF.

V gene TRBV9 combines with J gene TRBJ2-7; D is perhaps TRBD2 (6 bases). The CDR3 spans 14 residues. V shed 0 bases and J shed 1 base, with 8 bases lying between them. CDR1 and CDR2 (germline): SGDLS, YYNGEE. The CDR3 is CASSVGGVSYEQYF. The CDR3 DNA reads TGTGCCAGCAGCGTAGGCGGGGTATCCTACGAGCAGTACTTC.

CDR3 sequence (DNA): TGTGCCAGCAGCCAGATACTAGACGCTGAGCAGTTCTTC. Encoded protein: CASSQILDAEQFF. The V gene is TRBV7-3, the J gene TRBJ2-1, with a weak D call TRBD2 (5 bases). V gave up 5 bases and J gave up 9 bases, with 14 bases separating them. The CDR3 is made up of 13 amino acids. Per the germline V gene, CDR1 is SGHTA and CDR2 is FQGTGA. Variable domain in full (rest from reference TRBV7-3 and TRBJ2-1): GAGVSQTPSNKVTEKGKYVELRCDPISGHTALYWYRQSLGQGPEFLIYFQGTGAADDSGLPNDRFFAVRPEGSVSTLKIQRTERGDSAVYLCASSQILDAEQFFGPGTRLTVL.

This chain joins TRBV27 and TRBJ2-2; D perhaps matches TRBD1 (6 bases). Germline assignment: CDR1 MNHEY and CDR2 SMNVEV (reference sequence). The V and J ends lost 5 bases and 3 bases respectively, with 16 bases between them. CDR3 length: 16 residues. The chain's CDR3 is CASSPGQYRDTGELFF. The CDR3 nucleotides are TGTGCCAGCAGTCCAGGACAGTATAGAGACACCGGGGAGCTGTTTTTT.

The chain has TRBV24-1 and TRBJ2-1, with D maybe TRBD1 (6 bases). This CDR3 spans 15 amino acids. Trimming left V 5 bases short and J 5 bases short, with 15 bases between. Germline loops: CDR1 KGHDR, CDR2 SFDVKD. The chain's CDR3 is CATSGGRDMNNEQFF. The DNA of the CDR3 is TGTGCCACCAGTGGGGGCAGGGACATGAACAATGAGCAGTTCTTC.

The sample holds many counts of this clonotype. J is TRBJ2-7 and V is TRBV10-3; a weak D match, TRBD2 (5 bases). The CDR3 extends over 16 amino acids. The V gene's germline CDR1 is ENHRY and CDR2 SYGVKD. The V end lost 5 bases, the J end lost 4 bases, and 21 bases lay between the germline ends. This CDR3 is CAISSGWTLADYEQYF. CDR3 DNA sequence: TGTGCCATCAGTTCGGGCTGGACTCTGGCCGATTACGAGCAGTACTTC.

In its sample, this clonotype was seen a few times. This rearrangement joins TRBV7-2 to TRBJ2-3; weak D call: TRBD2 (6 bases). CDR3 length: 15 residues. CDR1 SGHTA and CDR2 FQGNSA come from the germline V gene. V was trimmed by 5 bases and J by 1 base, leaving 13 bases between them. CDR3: CASSPGGRGTDTQYF. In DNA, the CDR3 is TGTGCCAGCAGCCCCGGGGGTAGGGGCACAGATACGCAGTATTTT. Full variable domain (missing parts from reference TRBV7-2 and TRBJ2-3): GAGVSQSPSNKVTEKGKDVELRCDPISGHTALYWYRQSLGQGLEFLIYFQGNSAPDKSGLPSDRFSAERTGGSVSTLTIQRTQQEDSAVYLCASSPGGRGTDTQYFGPGTRLTVL.

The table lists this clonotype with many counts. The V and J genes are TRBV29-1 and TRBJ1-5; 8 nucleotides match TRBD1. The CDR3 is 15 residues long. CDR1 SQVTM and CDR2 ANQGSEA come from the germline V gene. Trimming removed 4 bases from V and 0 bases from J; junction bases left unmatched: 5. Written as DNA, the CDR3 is TGCAGCGTTGCGCAGACAGGGGATAGCAATCAGCCCCAGCATTTT. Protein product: CSVAQTGDSNQPQHF.